This TCR beta chain is drawn from a study of read filtering for tumor transcriptome and immune sequencing. Across the whole study: RNA-seq yielded only roughly 80 to 1,400 TCR reads, IR-seq about 4 to 11 million. General study points: Single-read clonotypes: 80% to 90% of IR-seq clonotypes (around 3.5% of reads), 74.6% of RNA-seq clonotypes (approximately 49% of reads).

At the time of active disease, bone marrow was collected from every patient. This clonotype was seen ten or more times. Its antigen is as yet unknown. Looked up from germline, CDR1 is MNHEY and CDR2 is SMNVEV (reference sequence). Unmatched junction bases numbered 8, after V lost 2 bases and J lost 4 bases. The CDR3 extends over 15 amino acids. The library was built from approximately 400 ng RNA with molecular barcoded adaptors for alpha/delta and beta/gamma chains. TCRdb reprocessed the reads with MiXCR, giving one entry per CDR3 protein. The sample shows about 90,000 distinct CDR3 sequences, 12% of them seen only once.

The TCR comes from a donor older than 35 with multiple myeloma. The material sequenced was a population of CD138-negative cells sorted from bone marrow. The chain recombines TRBV27 with TRBJ2-7, with 7 bases lining up with TRBD2. CDR3 protein: CASSLMAGEGYEQYF. DNA of the CDR3: TGTGCCAGCAGTTTAATGGCGGGAGAGGGATACGAGCAGTACTTC.